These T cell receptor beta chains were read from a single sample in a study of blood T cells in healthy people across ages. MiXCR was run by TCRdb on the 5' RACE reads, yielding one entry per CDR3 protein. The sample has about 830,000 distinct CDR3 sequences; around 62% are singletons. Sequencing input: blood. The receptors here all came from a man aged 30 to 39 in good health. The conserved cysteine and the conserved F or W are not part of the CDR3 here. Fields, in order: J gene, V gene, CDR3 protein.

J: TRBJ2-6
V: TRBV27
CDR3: ASRSRGSGANVLT

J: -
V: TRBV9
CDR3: ASSEGPNSYEQY

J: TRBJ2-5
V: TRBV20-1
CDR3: SARASGGARPTQY

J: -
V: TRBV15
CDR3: ATSRPVVARNEQY

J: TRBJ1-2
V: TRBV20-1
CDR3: RVSPGHQFNYGYT

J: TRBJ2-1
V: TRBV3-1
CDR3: ASSQEQLWTGGETQF

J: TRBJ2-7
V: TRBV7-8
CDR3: ASSPYHTPYEQY

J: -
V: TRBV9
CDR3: ASSAAGEYNQPQY

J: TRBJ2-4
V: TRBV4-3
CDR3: ASSQESGVAKNIQY

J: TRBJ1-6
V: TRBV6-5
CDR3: ASRYTGLSPLH

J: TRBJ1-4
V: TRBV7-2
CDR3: ASRDLNGGEKLF

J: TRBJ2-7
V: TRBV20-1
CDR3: SAAGTNPSYEQY

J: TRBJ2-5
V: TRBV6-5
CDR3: ASSYGRIFGETQY

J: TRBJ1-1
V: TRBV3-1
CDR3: ASSRTGGYTEAF

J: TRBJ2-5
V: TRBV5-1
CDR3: ASSLQSPEETQY

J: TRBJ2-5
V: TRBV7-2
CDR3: ASGKASGSQETQY

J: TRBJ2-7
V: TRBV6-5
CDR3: ASSLTDPGTGSSYEQY

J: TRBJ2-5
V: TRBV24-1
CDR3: ATSDTVETQY

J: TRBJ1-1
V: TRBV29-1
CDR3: SAGEGYTEAF

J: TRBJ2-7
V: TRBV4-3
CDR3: ASSQDYLSYEQY

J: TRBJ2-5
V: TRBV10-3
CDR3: AISETGGTETQY

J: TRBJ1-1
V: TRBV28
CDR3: ASSLRSGVGGYLNTEAF

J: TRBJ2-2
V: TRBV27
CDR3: ASTHTSANTGELF

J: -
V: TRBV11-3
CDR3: ASSFRDGIYREQY

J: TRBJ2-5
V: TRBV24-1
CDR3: ATSETTGWNQY

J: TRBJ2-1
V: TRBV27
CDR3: ASSLLGGASYNEQF

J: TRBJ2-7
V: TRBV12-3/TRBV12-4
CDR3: ASSSGPRQGPTYEQY

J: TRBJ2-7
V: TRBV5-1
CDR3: ASSSGHSSFEQY

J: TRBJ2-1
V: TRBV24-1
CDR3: ATSDLWDRANKQF

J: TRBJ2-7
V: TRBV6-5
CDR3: ASSYGGLGSYEQY

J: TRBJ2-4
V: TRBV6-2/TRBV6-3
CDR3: ASSQTVAKNIQY

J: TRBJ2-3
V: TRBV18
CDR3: ASSPQGSEPTDTQY

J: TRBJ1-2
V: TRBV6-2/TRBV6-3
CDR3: ASFPGGTLSYT

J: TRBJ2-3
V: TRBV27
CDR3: ASSYQGTDTQY

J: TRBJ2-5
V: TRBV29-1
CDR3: SVEFGDQVETQY

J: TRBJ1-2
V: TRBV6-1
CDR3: ASSKSGGASQDGYT

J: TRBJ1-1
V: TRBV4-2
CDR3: ASSQADRMNTEAF

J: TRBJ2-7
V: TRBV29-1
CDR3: SVVGAVSSYEQY

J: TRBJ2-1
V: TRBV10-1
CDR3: ASSESGVRNEQF

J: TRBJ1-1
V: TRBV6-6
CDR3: ASSDRDGNTEAF

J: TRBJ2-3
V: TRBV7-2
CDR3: ASSFSGSTDTQY

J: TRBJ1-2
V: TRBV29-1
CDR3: SITDNYGYT

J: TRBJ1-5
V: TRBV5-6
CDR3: ASSLRSGYSNQPQH

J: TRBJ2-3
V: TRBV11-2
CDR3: ASSWAGTGGADTQY

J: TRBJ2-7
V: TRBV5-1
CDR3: ASSRNYGQY

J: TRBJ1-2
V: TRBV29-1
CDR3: SVDGTGLNYGYT

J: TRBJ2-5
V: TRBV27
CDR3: ASSSSGAQY

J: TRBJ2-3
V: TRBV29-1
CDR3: SDCSGTDTQY

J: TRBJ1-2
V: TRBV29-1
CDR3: SVDVSIGYT

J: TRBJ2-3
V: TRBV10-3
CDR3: AISDSGQLTDTQY